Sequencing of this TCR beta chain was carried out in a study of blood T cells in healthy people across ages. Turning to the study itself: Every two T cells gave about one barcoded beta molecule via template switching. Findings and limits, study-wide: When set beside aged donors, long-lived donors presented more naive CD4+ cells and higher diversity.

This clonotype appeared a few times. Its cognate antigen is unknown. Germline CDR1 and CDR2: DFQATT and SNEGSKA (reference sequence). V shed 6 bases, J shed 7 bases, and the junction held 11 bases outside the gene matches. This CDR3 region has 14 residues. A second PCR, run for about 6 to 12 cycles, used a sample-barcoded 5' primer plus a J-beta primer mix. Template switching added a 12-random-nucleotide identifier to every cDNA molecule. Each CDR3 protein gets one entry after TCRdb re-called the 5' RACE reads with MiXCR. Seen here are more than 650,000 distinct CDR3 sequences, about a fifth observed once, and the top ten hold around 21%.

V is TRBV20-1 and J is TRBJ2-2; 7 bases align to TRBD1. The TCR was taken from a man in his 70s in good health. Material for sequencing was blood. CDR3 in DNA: TGCAGTGCGCGGGTTAGGGGGCGAGTCGGGGAGCTGTTTTTT. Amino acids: CSARVRGRVGELFF.